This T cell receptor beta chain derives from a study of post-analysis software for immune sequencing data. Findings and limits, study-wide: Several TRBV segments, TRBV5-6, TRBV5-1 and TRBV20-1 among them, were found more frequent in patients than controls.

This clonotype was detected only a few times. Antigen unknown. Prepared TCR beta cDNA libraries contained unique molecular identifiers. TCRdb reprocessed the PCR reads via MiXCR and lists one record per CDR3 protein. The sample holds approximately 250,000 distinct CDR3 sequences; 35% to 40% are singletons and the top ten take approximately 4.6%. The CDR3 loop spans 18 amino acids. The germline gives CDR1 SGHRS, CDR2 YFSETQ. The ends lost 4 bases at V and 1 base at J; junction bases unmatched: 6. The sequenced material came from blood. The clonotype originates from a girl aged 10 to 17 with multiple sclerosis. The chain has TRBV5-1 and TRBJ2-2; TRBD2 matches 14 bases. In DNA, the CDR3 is TGCGCCAGCAGCCTCGCCGGGACTAGCGGGAGGAACACCGGGGAGCTGTTTTTT. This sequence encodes CASSLAGTSGRNTGELFF. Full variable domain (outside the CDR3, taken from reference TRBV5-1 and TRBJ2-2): KAGVTQTPRYLIKTRGQQVTLSCSPISGHRSVSWYQQTPGQGLQFLFEYFSETQRNKGNFPGRFSGRQFSNSRSEMNVSTLELGDSALYLCASSLAGTSGRNTGELFFGEGSRLTVL.